Below, one T cell receptor (beta chain) is given with its context. The data stem from a study of neoadjuvant anti-PD-1 for oral cavity cancer. The overall study: Nivolumab at 3 mg/kg was mostly given biweekly, three to four doses, pre-surgery. Around day 43, patients without progression received a fourth nivolumab dose before surgery.

Generated by immunoSEQ multiplex PCR, the TCRdb table keeps only in-frame clones and is missing some. This sample carries 50,000 to 65,000 clones, more than 65% of them seen once, and the ten largest clones take roughly 2.6%. V was pared by 6 bases and J by 8 bases, with 13 bases between. Germline CDR1 reads DFQATT; CDR2 reads SNEGSKA (reference sequence). This CDR3 contains 11 residues. The sample here was PBMCs, taken before nivolumab (anti-PD-1) treatment. The clonotype was recovered from a person aged 35 to 85 with oral cavity squamous cell carcinoma. The V and J genes are TRBV20-1 and TRBJ1-1, with D unclear. Here the CDR3 reads CSAPTYGEAFF. The CDR3 DNA follows: TGCAGTGCCCCTACCTACGGAGAAGCTTTCTTT.